Detailed here is one T cell receptor (beta chain). What it binds is unknown. 5'RACE template switching produced TCR cDNA carrying a universal primer site and UMIs. TCRdb redid the calling of the 5' RACE reads with MiXCR, one entry per CDR3 protein. This sample yields 500,000 to 650,000 distinct CDR3 sequences, of which roughly an eighth are seen a single time; under 15% belongs to the top ten. The data were taken from a study of T cells after yellow fever vaccination. Study at large: Fractions of low cell number were prepared using SMART-Seq v4 Ultra Low Input. Findings and limits, study-wide: In FACS-sorted repertoires, abundant clonotypes from the bulk population could appear as contaminants. Just a small share of clonotypes turned up in the CD4 compartment as well as the CD8 compartment.

The CDR3 loop spans 15 amino acids. The V end was cut by 3 bases, the J end by 8 bases, with 20 bases between. Germline V gene sequence: CDR1 SGHRS, CDR2 YFSETQ. The material sequenced was PBMCs, taken on the day of the yellow fever booster vaccination. The sequence derives from a man aged 30 to 45 who received the YFV17D yellow fever vaccine. This chain links TRBV5-1 with TRBJ1-2; D is unresolved. The CDR3: CASSSGGGTHQGYTF. The CDR3, as DNA: TGCGCCAGCAGCTCGGGCGGAGGTACACACCAAGGCTACACCTTC.